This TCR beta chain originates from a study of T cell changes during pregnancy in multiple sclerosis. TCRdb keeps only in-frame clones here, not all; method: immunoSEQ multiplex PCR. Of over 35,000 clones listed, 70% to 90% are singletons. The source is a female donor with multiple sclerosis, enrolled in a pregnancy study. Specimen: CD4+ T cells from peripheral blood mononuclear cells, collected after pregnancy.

The CDR3 DNA is TGCAGCGGGGGACAGGGGGAGACTGAAGCTTTCTTT. Encoded protein: CSGGQGETEAFF. The rearrangement uses TRBV29-1 and TRBJ1-1; 11 positions agree with TRBD1. The CDR3 consists of 12 residues. CDR1 is SQVTM, CDR2 ANQGSEA, per germline. V shed 7 bases, J shed 5 bases, and the junction held 3 bases outside the gene matches. The entire variable domain, with the rest obtained from reference TRBV29-1 and TRBJ1-1, is as follows: SAVISQKPSRDICQRGTSLTIQCQVDSQVTMMFWYRQQPGQSLTLIATANQGSEATYESGFVIDKFPISRPNLTFSTLTVSNMSPEDSSIYLCSGGQGETEAFFGQGTRLTVV.